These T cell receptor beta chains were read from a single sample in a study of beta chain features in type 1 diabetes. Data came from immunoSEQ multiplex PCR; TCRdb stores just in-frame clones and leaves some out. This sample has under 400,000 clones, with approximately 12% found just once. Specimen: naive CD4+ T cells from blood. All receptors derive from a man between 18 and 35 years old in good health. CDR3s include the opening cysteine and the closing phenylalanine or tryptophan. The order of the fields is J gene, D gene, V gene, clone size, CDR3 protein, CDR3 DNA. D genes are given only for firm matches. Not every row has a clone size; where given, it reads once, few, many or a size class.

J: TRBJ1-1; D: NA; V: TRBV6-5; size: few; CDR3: CASGRNTEAFF; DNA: TGTGCCAGCGGCCGGAACACTGAAGCTTTCTTT
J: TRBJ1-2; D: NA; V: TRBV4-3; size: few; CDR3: CASSFADSDLWGYTF; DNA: TGCGCCAGCAGCTTCGCTGACAGCGACCTATGGGGCTACACCTTC
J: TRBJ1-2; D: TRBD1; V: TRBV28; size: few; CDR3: CASSPIGQENYGYTF; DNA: TGTGCCAGCAGCCCGATCGGACAGGAGAACTATGGCTACACCTTC
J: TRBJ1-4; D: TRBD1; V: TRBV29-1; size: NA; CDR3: CSVRQGFEKLFF; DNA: TGCAGCGTGAGACAGGGTTTTGAAAAACTGTTTTTT
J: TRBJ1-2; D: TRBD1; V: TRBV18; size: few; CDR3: CASSPGTGEPYGYTF; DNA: TGTGCCAGCTCACCGGGGACAGGGGAACCATATGGCTACACCTTC
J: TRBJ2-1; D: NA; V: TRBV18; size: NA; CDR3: CASSPPLASYNEQFF; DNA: TGTGCCAGCTCACCACCCCTAGCCTCCTACAATGAGCAGTTCTTC
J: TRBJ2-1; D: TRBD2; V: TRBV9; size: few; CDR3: CASSQTSGGYYEQFF; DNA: TGTGCCAGCAGCCAAACTAGCGGGGGTTATTATGAGCAGTTCTTC
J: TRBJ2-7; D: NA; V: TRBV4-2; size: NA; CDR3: CASSQDHGRNYEQYF; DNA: TGTGCCAGCAGCCAAGATCATGGCCGAAACTACGAGCAGTACTTC
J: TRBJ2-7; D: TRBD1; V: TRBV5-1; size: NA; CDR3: CASSLGTGGPKRTYEQYF; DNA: TGCGCCAGCAGCCTCGGGACAGGGGGCCCCAAACGGACCTACGAGCAGTACTTC
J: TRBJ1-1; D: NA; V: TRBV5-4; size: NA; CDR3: CASSEPPGGDTEAFF; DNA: TGTGCCAGCAGCGAGCCCCCCGGGGGAGACACTGAAGCTTTCTTT
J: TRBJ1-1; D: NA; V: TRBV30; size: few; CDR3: CAWSTAGDTEAFF; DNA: TGTGCCTGGAGTACCGCCGGGGACACTGAAGCTTTCTTT
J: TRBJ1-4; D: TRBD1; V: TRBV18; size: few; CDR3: CASSPNRGYQNEKLFF; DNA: TGTGCCAGCTCACCAAACAGGGGCTACCAGAATGAAAAACTGTTTTTT